This is a list of T cell receptor beta chains from one sample in a study of T-cell memory formation after mild COVID-19. MiXCR was run by TCRdb on the 5' RACE reads, yielding one entry per CDR3 protein. The table records 550,000 to 600,000 distinct CDR3 sequences, 17% of them present only once. Source material: PBMCs or a T cell subset sorted from them (not recorded which). The receptors come from an adult woman who had mild COVID-19 (a few samples of this study predate the infection). Cell type and time point are not known. Both conserved end residues are part of each CDR3. D genes are given only for firm matches. Only part of the rows carry a size: once, few, many, or a class if the clone is expanded.

abundance	d_gene	j_gene	v_gene	CDR3nt	CDR3aa
few	NA	TRBJ1-5	TRBV7-3	TGTGCCAGCAGCCTATACAACAGGGTTAATCAGCCCCAGCATTTT	CASSLYNRVNQPQHF
many	NA	TRBJ2-2	TRBV7-9	TGTGCCAGCAGTTGGGACTTTGACACCGGGGAGCTGTTTTTT	CASSWDFDTGELFF
NA	NA	TRBJ1-1	TRBV4-1	TGCGCCAGCAGCCAAGAAGGCGGAGCTTACACTGAAGCTTTCTTT	CASSQEGGAYTEAFF
NA	NA	TRBJ2-3	TRBV4-1	TGCGCCAGCAGCCTTCCGGGAGCCAGCACAGATACGCAGTATTTT	CASSLPGASTDTQYF
few	NA	TRBJ1-4	TRBV4-2	TGTGCCAGCAGCCAAGAAGGATATCTTAAGGATGAAAAACTGTTTTTT	CASSQEGYLKDEKLFF
NA	NA	TRBJ1-5	TRBV4-1	TGCGCCAGCAGCCAAGGCCATAGCAATCAGCCCCAGCATTTT	CASSQGHSNQPQHF
few	NA	TRBJ2-7	TRBV30	TGTGCCTGGAGTGTGACAAATTCCTACGAGCAGTACTTC	CAWSVTNSYEQYF
few	TRBD1	TRBJ2-7	TRBV4-2	TGTGCCAGCAGACCCGGGACAGGGGATTCCTACGAGCAGTACTTC	CASRPGTGDSYEQYF
NA	NA	TRBJ1-5	TRBV7-9	TGTGCCAGCAGCGACCACAGGGTTTCGGGTCAGCCCCAGCATTTT	CASSDHRVSGQPQHF
NA	TRBD2	TRBJ2-5	TRBV23-1	TGCGCCAGCACCGCACGGTCGGGGGGTCCCCGCGCAGAGAACCAAGAGACCCAGTACTTC	CASTARSGGPRAENQETQYF
many	TRBD1	TRBJ1-1	TRBV5-1	TGCGCCAGCAGCTTGCGACAGGGGGACACTGAAGCTTTCTTT	CASSLRQGDTEAFF
NA	TRBD2	TRBJ2-7	TRBV11-2	TGTGCCAGCAAGGGACTAACGAGCTCCTACGAGCAGTACTTC	CASKGLTSSYEQYF
NA	TRBD1	TRBJ2-6	TRBV18	TGTGCCAGCTACGGGACAGGGGCCATTTCTGGGGCCAACGTCCTGACTTTC	CASYGTGAISGANVLTF
NA	NA	TRBJ2-1	TRBV4-3	TGCGCCAGCAGCCAAGACCCTACCTTTTACGAGCAGTTCTTC	CASSQDPTFYEQFF
few	NA	TRBJ2-2	TRBV7-9	TGTGCCAGCAGCTTAGAAGGGGGGCCCACCGGGGAGCTGTTTTTT	CASSLEGGPTGELFF
few	TRBD2	TRBJ2-7	TRBV20-1	TGCAGTGCTAGAAGCGAGCGGGGGCTAGCGGGAGACGAGCAGTACTTC	CSARSERGLAGDEQYF
NA	TRBD1	TRBJ1-2	TRBV7-6	TGTGCCAGCAGCCCATCGGGACAGAAGAACTATGGCTACACCTTC	CASSPSGQKNYGYTF
NA	TRBD2	TRBJ2-1	TRBV19	TGTGCCAGTAGAGTAGGAAGCGGGGGGGCGAATGAGCAGTTCTTC	CASRVGSGGANEQFF
NA	NA	TRBJ1-4	TRBV7-9	TGTGCCAGCAGGTACGCAGGAGCAACTAATGAAAAACTGTTTTTT	CASRYAGATNEKLFF
few	NA	TRBJ1-2	TRBV13	TGTGCCAGCAGCTCACGAGGACAGCCCGATGGCTACACCTTC	CASSSRGQPDGYTF
few	NA	TRBJ2-7	TRBV3-1	TGTGCCAGCAGCCATCTCGGGACCTCCTACGAGCAGTACTTC	CASSHLGTSYEQYF
many	NA	TRBJ2-3	TRBV3-1	TGTGCCAGCAGCCAAGTGGGGGCGGGGGCCACCGGAGATACGCAGTATTTT	CASSQVGAGATGDTQYF